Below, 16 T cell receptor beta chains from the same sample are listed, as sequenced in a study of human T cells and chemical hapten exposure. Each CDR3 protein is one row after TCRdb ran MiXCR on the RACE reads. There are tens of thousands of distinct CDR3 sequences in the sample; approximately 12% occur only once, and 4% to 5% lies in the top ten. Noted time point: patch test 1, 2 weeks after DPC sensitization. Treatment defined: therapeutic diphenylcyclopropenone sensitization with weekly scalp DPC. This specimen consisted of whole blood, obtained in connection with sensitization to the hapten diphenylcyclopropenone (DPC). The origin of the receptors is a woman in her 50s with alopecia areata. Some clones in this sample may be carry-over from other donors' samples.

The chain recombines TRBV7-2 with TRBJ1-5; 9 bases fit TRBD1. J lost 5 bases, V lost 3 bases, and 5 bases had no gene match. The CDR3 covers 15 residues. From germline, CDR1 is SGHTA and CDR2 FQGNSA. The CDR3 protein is CASSFDRQGDQPQHF. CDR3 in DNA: TGTGCCAGCAGCTTTGATAGACAGGGGGATCAGCCCCAGCATTTT.

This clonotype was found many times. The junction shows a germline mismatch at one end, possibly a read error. The CDR3 DNA sequence: TGTGCTAGCAGCTTAGGCGGGGGGCCGTACAATGAGCAGTTCTTC. Protein sequence: CASSLGGGPYNEQFF. The chain employs TRBV7-7 and TRBJ2-1; 8 nucleotides match TRBD2. From germline, CDR1 is SSHAT and CDR2 FNYEAQ (reference sequence). This CDR3 spans 15 amino acids. Drawing the rest from reference TRBV7-7 and TRBJ2-1, the complete variable domain is GAGVSQSPRYKVTKRGQDVTLRCDPISSHATLYWYQQALGQGPEFLTYFNYEAQPDKSGLPSDRFSAERPEGSISTLTIQRTEQRDSAMYRCASSLGGGPYNEQFFGPGTRLTVL.

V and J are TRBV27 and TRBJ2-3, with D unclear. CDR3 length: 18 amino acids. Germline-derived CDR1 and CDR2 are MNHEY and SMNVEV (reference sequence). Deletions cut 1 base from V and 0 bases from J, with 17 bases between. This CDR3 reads CASSLLARQLPSTDTQYF. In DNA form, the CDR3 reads TGTGCCAGCAGTTTATTGGCCAGGCAGCTTCCTAGCACAGATACGCAGTATTTT.

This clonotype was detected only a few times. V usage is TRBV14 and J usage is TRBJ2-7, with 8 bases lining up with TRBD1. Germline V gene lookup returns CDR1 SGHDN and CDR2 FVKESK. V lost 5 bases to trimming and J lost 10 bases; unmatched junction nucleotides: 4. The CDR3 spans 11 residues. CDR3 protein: CASSGTGIQYF. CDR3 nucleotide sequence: TGTGCCAGCAGCGGGACAGGAATACAGTACTTC. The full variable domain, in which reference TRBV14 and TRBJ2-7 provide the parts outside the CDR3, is EAGVTQFPSHSVIEKGQTVTLRCDPISGHDNLYWYRRVMGKEIKFLLHFVKESKQDESGMPNNRFLAERTGGTYSTLKVQPAELEDSGVYFCASSGTGIQYFGPGTRLTVT.

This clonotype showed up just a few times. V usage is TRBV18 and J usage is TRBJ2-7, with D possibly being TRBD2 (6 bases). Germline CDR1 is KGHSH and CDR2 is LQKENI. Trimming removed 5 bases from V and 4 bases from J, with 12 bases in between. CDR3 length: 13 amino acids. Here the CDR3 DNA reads TGTGCCAGCTCAGGCCGACTAGTTTACGAGCAGTACTTC. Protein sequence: CASSGRLVYEQYF.

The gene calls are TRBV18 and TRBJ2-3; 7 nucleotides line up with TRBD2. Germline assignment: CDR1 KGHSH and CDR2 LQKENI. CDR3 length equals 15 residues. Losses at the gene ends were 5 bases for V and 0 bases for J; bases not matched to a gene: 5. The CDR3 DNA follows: TGTGCCAGCTCAATAAGCGGGACTAGCACAGATACGCAGTATTTT. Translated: CASSISGTSTDTQYF.

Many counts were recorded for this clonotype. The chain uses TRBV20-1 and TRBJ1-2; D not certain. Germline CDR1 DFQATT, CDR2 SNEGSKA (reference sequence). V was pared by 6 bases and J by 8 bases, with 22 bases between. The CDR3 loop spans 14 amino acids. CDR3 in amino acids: CSANLYKFRWGYTF. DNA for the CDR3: TGCAGTGCCAACCTTTATAAATTCCGCTGGGGCTACACCTTC.

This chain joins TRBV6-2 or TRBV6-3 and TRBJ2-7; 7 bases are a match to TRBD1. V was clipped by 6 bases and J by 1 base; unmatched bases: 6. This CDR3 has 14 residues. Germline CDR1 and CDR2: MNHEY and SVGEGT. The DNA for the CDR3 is TGTGCCAGCAGAGAAGACAGGGCGTCCTACGAGCAGTACTTC. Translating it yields CASREDRASYEQYF.

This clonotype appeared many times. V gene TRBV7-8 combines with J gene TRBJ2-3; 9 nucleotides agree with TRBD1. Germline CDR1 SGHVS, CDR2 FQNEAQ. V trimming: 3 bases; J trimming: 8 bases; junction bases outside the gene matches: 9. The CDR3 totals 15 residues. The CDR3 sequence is CASSFPRDRVATQYF. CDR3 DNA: TGTGCCAGCAGCTTTCCCCGGGACAGGGTGGCTACGCAGTATTTT.

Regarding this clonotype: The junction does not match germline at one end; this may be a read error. For the CDR3, the DNA is TGTGCCAGCAGTCGCACCGGGACTGCGGACTACGCGCAGTACTTC. This translates into CASSRTGTADYAQYF. V is TRBV27 and J is TRBJ2-7; perhaps TRBD2 as D (6 bases). In germline, CDR1 is MNHEY, CDR2 SMNVEV (reference sequence). This CDR3 comprises 15 residues.

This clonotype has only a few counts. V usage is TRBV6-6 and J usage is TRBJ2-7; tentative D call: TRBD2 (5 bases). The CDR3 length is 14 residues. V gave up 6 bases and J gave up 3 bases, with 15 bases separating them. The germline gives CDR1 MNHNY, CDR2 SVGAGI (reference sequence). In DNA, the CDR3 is TGTGCCAGCAGAACAACTCTCGGGATCTACGAGCAGTACTTC. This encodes CASRTTLGIYEQYF.

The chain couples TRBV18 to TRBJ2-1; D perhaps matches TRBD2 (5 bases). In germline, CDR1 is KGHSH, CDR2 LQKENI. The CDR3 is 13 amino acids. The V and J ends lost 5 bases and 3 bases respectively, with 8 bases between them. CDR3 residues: CASSSGDYNEQFF. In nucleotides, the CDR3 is TGTGCCAGCTCAAGCGGAGACTACAATGAGCAGTTCTTC. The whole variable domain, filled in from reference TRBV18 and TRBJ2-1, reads NAGVMQNPRHLVRRRGQEARLRCSPMKGHSHVYWYRQLPEEGLKFMVYLQKENIIDESGMPKERFSAEFPKEGPSILRIQQVVRGDSAAYFCASSSGDYNEQFFGPGTRLTVL.

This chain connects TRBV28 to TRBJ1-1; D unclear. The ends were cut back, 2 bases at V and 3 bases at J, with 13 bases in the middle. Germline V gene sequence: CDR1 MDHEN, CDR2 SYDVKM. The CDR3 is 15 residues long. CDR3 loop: CASSLLPAAYTEAFF. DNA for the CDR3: TGTGCCAGCAGTTTACTCCCGGCAGCCTACACTGAAGCTTTCTTT.

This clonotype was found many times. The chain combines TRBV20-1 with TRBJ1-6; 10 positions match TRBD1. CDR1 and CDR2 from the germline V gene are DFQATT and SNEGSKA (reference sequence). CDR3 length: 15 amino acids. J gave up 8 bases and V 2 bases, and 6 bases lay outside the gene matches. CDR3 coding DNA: TGCAGTGCTAGACCACATGGGACAGGGGATTCACCCCTCCACTTT. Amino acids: CSARPHGTGDSPLHF.

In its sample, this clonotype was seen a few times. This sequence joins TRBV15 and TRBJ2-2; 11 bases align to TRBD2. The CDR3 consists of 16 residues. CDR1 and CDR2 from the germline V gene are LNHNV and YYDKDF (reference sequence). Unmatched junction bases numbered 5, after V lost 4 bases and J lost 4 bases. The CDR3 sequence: CATSKTSGGPTGELFF. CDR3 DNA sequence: TGTGCCACCAGCAAAACTAGCGGGGGCCCCACCGGGGAGCTGTTTTTT.

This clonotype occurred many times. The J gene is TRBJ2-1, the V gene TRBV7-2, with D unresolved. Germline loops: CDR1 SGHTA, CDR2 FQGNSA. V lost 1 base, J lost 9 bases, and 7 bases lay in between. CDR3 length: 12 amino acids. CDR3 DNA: TGTGCCAGCAGCTTAGGACCCCCTGAGCAGTTCTTC. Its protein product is CASSLGPPEQFF.